Listed below are T cell receptor beta chains from one sample, sequenced in a study of shared clonotypes between healthy human individuals. TCRdb's table, derived via immunoSEQ multiplex PCR, lists solely in-frame clones and lacks some. The data show millions of clones, about 92% seen once. Sequences were obtained from naive CD4+ T cells from PBMCs. Every receptor here comes from a man between 18 and 29 years old in good health. Some clones in this sample may be carry-over from other donors' samples. The CDR3 runs from the conserved cysteine through the conserved F or W. Fields, in order: V gene, J gene, D gene, CDR3 length, clone size, CDR3 DNA, CDR3 protein. D genes are given only for firm matches. Size values are once, few and many counts, or a class for expanded clones, and some rows have none.

>TRBV5-1|TRBJ2-3|-|15|-
TGCGCCAGCAGCTTTTTGCTAGTAGGTTCGGATACGCAGTATTTT
CASSFLLVGSDTQYF
>TRBV5-6|TRBJ1-1|-|17|-
TGTGCCAGCAGCTTGGCTCGGGGTCCTGGGCTGAACACTGAAGCTTTCTTT
CASSLARGPGLNTEAFF
>TRBV28|TRBJ2-7|-|15|-
TGTGCCAGCAGTTTAAAAATAGGATTACTCTACGAGCAGTACTTC
CASSLKIGLLYEQYF
>TRBV4-1|TRBJ2-2|-|14|-
TGCGCCAGCAGCCCGGCGGGTCTCCGGGGGGAGCTGTTTTTT
CASSPAGLRGELFF
>TRBV28|TRBJ2-5|TRBD1|13|once
TGTGCCAGCACCAAAGTCAGGGGGCACCCCCAGTACTTC
CASTKVRGHPQYF
>TRBV7-9|TRBJ2-1|-|17|once
TGTGCCAGCAGCTTAGCGTGGGTAGGGACATACTACAATGAGCAGTTCTTC
CASSLAWVGTYYNEQFF
>TRBV7-2|TRBJ2-1|TRBD2|16|-
TGTGCCAGCAGCTCCTTTGCGGCTAGCGGGAGGGTTGAGCAGTTCTTC
CASSSFAASGRVEQFF
>TRBV5-8|TRBJ2-7|-|14|-
TGTGCCAGCAGCTTAGACGGGGCCACCTACGAGCAGTACTTC
CASSLDGATYEQYF
>TRBV9|TRBJ2-1|TRBD2|15|-
TGTGCCAGCAGCGTAGCTAGCGGACCCTACAATGAGCAGTTCTTC
CASSVASGPYNEQFF
>TRBV5-4|TRBJ1-1|TRBD1|12|-
TGTGCCAGCAGTCAACAGGGGGCCGAAGCTTTCTTT
CASSQQGAEAFF
>TRBV7-8|TRBJ1-1|-|13|-
TGTGCCAGCAGACTGGTATTGGGGCCTGAAGCTTTCTTT
CASRLVLGPEAFF
>TRBV25-1|TRBJ1-1|TRBD1|15|-
TGTGCCAGCCGGAGACAGGGGGCGGTAGGGACTGAAGCTTTCTTT
CASRRQGAVGTEAFF
>TRBV12-1|TRBJ2-3|-|18|-
TGTGCCAGCAGCACGACTACCGGGACTCTGACTAGCACAGATACGCAGTATTTT
CASSTTTGTLTSTDTQYF
>TRBV7-2|TRBJ2-3|-|15|-
TGTGCCAGCAGCTTAAGTTGGTCTTCCACAGATACGCAGTATTTT
CASSLSWSSTDTQYF
>TRBV27|TRBJ2-5|-|15|-
TGTGCCAGCAGTTTACAGTACCCCGAGGAGGAGACCCAGTACTTC
CASSLQYPEEETQYF
>TRBV2|TRBJ1-5|TRBD1|13|-
TGTGCCAGCAGTGCGGACAGGGATCAGCCCCAGCATTTT
CASSADRDQPQHF
>TRBV5-1|TRBJ1-1|TRBD1|14|-
TGCGCCAGCAGATTGGGACAGGGGGAGACTGAAGCTTTCTTT
CASRLGQGETEAFF
>TRBV30|TRBJ2-7|-|12|-
TGTGCCTGGAGTCGAAGGCCCTACGAGCAGTACTTC
CAWSRRPYEQYF
>TRBV6-6|TRBJ2-2|-|11|-
TGTGCCAGTTCCGAAACCGGGGAGCTGTTTTTT
CASSETGELFF
>TRBV28|TRBJ2-7|TRBD2|15|once
TGTGCCAGCAGCGGGAGGTTAACCTGGACCTACGAGCAGTACTTC
CASSGRLTWTYEQYF
>TRBV4-3|TRBJ1-2|TRBD1|15|-
TGCGCCAGCAGCCAATCAGGGGGCGGACTCTATGGCTACACCTTC
CASSQSGGGLYGYTF
>TRBV18|TRBJ2-2|TRBD1|16|-
TGTGCCAGCTCACAAAGACAGGGCGCGAACACCGGGGAGCTGTTTTTT
CASSQRQGANTGELFF
>TRBV5-8|TRBJ2-7|-|14|-
TGTGCCAGCAGCATGGGACGGGAAACCTACGAGCAGTACTTC
CASSMGRETYEQYF
>TRBV18|TRBJ2-7|TRBD2|17|-
TGTGCCAGCTCACCACTCTATCAGGGACTAGGTCCGTCCGAGCAGTACTTC
CASSPLYQGLGPSEQYF
>TRBV9|TRBJ1-3|-|16|-
TGTGCCAGCAGCGGGATCTCCGGACGCTCTGGAAACACCATATATTTT
CASSGISGRSGNTIYF
>TRBV27|TRBJ2-3|TRBD2|16|-
TGTGCCAGCAGTAGAACTAGCGGGAGGCAGAGAGATACGCAGTATTTT
CASSRTSGRQRDTQYF
>TRBV18|TRBJ2-5|-|17|-
TGTGCCAGCTCCCTAGGCTACGGGATAAATGTAAAAGAGACCCAGTACTTC
CASSLGYGINVKETQYF
>TRBV28|TRBJ1-1|-|12|-
TGTGCCAGCAGTCTTTTCGGCACTGAAGCTTTCTTT
CASSLFGTEAFF
>TRBV2|TRBJ1-1|-|13|-
TGTGCCAGCAATATTCAGGAGAACACTGAAGCTTTCTTT
CASNIQENTEAFF
>TRBV27|TRBJ2-7|-|15|-
TGTGCCAGCAGCCGGGGGAGGGGGCTCTCCTACGAGCAGTACTTC
CASSRGRGLSYEQYF
>TRBV28|TRBJ2-7|-|14|-
TGTGCCAGCACCCCTGGAGGGTTCGTCTACGAGCAGTACTTC
CASTPGGFVYEQYF
>TRBV27|TRBJ2-5|-|14|-
TGTGCCAGCAGTTTTGACCGAGGTGCGGAGACCCAGTACTTC
CASSFDRGAETQYF
>TRBV28|TRBJ1-2|TRBD1|14|-
TGTGCCAGCAGAACTTCGGGACAGAACTCGGGCTACACCTTC
CASRTSGQNSGYTF
>TRBV7-9|TRBJ2-2|-|14|-
TGTGCCAGCAGCTTAGCCAGGGTCACCGGGGAGCTGTTTTTT
CASSLARVTGELFF
>TRBV5-1|TRBJ2-1|TRBD1|15|-
TGCGCCAGCAGCTTGATCGCGACAGGGTCCAATGAGCAGTTCTTC
CASSLIATGSNEQFF
>TRBV27|TRBJ2-7|TRBD2|16|-
TGTGCCAGCAGCCCAGGGGAGCGGGAGGGTTCCTACGAGCAGTACTTC
CASSPGEREGSYEQYF
>TRBV28|TRBJ2-5|TRBD2|16|-
TGTGCCACCAAACCCCGGACTAGCGGGAGGGGAGAGACCCAGTACTTC
CATKPRTSGRGETQYF
>TRBV5-6|TRBJ2-2|-|13|-
TGTGCCAGCAGCTTGTTGGGGACCGGGGAGCTGTTTTTT
CASSLLGTGELFF
>TRBV6-5|TRBJ2-1|-|14|-
TGTGCCAGCAGTTCTCAGGGTTCCTACAATGAGCAGTTCTTC
CASSSQGSYNEQFF
>TRBV2|TRBJ1-1|-|13|once
TGTGCCAGCAAAGGACAGAGGAACACTGAAGCTTTCTTT
CASKGQRNTEAFF
>TRBV28|TRBJ1-1|TRBD1|16|-
TGTGCCAGCAGTGACAGGGGGCGATCGGCCGACACTGAAGCTTTCTTT
CASSDRGRSADTEAFF
>TRBV9|TRBJ1-1|-|15|few
TGTGCCAGCAGCGTACAGAGACAGTGGGACACTGAAGCTTTCTTT
CASSVQRQWDTEAFF